The present TCR beta chain was sequenced within a study of regulatory T cells. Autoimmunity was present in every CD3G-deficient patient, worse in two. Patients aged 2 to 39 years had fewer naive T cells. V dropped 5 bases and J dropped 5 bases, with 10 bases sitting between them. CDR1 is LNHDA and CDR2 is SQIVND in the germline V gene (reference sequence). The CDR3 consists of 13 residues. Remarks on this clone: The antigen remains unidentified.

Study-wide results and caveats: Hydrophobic residues at CDR3 positions 6 and 7 were enriched in conventional CD4+ T cells of CD3G-deficient patients.

The primer mix had 52 TRBV and 13 TRBJ primers. The protocol was immunoSEQ multiplex PCR, while the TCRdb copy is restricted to in-frame clones and leaves out a portion. The table includes approximately 37,000 clones, 70% to 90% detected once. Sequenced: conventional CD4+ T cells sorted from blood. The sequence derives from a person between 18 and 35 years old with CD3G deficiency. The chain has TRBV19 and TRBJ1-3; D is perhaps TRBD1 (5 bases). CDR3 bases: TGTGCCAGTAGTGAGGGGAGAAGAAACACCATATATTTT. Its protein product is CASSEGRRNTIYF.